This T cell receptor (beta chain) originates from a study of human T cells and chemical hapten exposure. CDR3 size: 13 residues. The germline V gene encodes CDR1 SGDLS and CDR2 YYNGEE. V was trimmed by 4 bases and J by 2 bases, leaving 7 bases between them. Noted time point: patch test 3, about 24 weeks after DPC sensitization. Treatment noted: therapeutic diphenylcyclopropenone sensitization with weekly scalp DPC. Blood, whole and unfractionated, served as the source for total RNA extraction. TCRdb re-derived calls from the RACE reads in MiXCR, one entry per CDR3 protein. Among over 55,000 distinct CDR3 sequences, around 10% were seen once, and the ten largest hold 1.4%. This clonotype was seen at least ten times.

This clonotype was obtained from a woman in her 50s with alopecia areata. Some clones in this sample may be carry-over from other donors' samples. The sequences come from whole blood, collected in connection with sensitization to the hapten diphenylcyclopropenone (DPC). This chain links TRBV9 with TRBJ1-5; D gene unclear. The CDR3 DNA is TGTGCCAGCAGCCCGGACCGCAATCAGCCCCAGCATTTT. This translates into CASSPDRNQPQHF. Based on the CDR3 plus reference TRBV9 and TRBJ1-5, the full variable domain is DSGVTQTPKHLITATGQRVTLRCSPRSGDLSVYWYQQSLDQGLQFLIQYYNGEERAKGNILERFSAQQFPDLHSELNLSSLELGDSALYFCASSPDRNQPQHFGDGTRLSIL.